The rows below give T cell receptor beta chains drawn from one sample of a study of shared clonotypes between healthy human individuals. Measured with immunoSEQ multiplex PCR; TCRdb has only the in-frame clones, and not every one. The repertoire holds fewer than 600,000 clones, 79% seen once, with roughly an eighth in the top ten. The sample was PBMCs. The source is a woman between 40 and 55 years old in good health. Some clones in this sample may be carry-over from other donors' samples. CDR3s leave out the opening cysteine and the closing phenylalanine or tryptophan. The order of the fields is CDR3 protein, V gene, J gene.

ASSSLAGGAYNEQF	TRBV11-2	TRBJ2-1
ASSSDSHEQY	TRBV28	TRBJ2-7
ASSDRGSYNEQF	TRBV9	TRBJ2-1
ASSQDLRDQQF	TRBV4-3	TRBJ2-1
ASSGGQGSPYEQY	TRBV2	TRBJ2-7
ASSLRQGIYEQY	TRBV28	TRBJ2-7
ASTPRRDTGELF	TRBV27	TRBJ2-2
ASSPLRGRSTDTQY	TRBV5-1	TRBJ2-3
AWSDEERPEAF	TRBV30	TRBJ1-1
ASSIAGTDLYGYT	TRBV19	TRBJ1-2
ASSPTGGVGETQY	TRBV7-9	TRBJ2-5
ASSQAARGTEAF	TRBV4-3	TRBJ1-1
ASSEFGQRGEQY	TRBV25-1	TRBJ2-7
ASSAVPGLYLSTDTQY	TRBV9	TRBJ2-3
ASSPGGRSYEQY	TRBV5-1	TRBJ2-7
ASRLTGTGGGRQY	TRBV6-5	TRBJ2-7
ASSLQGGGETQY	TRBV6-6	TRBJ2-5
ASSLDSYGYT	TRBV5-1	TRBJ1-2
ASSPQLSGNTIY	TRBV7-2	TRBJ1-3
ASRRTGPYEQY	TRBV7-2	TRBJ2-7
ASTPGLAGYEQY	TRBV7-6	TRBJ2-7
ASSRATGTARGYT	TRBV7-2	TRBJ1-2
ASSLAGLTGEAF	TRBV5-6	TRBJ1-1
AHKRTSPTDTQY	TRBV2	TRBJ2-3
ASSLPQVGELF	TRBV6-6	TRBJ2-2
ASSSMGTSVGNEQF	TRBV28	TRBJ2-1
ASSVEGRGAF	TRBV9	TRBJ1-1
ASSLGEGGSVNQPQH	TRBV7-8	TRBJ1-5
ASSWTLPGTSGRGEQY	TRBV27	TRBJ2-7
ALGQAPGNTIY	TRBV27	TRBJ1-3
ATGAGDSPLH	TRBV7-9	TRBJ1-6
ASSQDPAGLAALNEQF	TRBV4-2	TRBJ2-1
ASSQFAGPYEQY	TRBV4-3	-
ASKEGYTDTQY	TRBV5-1	TRBJ2-3
ASSLDGYSYEQY	TRBV11-1	TRBJ2-7
ASSYGLATLSEQY	TRBV5-4	TRBJ2-7
ASSQALRADTQY	TRBV4-2	TRBJ2-3
ASSWASGSYEQY	TRBV7-2	TRBJ2-7
ASSHGTGWEETQY	TRBV5-1	TRBJ2-5
ASSSRGTYGYT	TRBV9	TRBJ1-2
ASSLGLGYEQY	TRBV11-3	TRBJ2-7
ASSLSTGGSYEQY	TRBV11-1	TRBJ2-7
ATFGTGVGLTGELF	TRBV2	TRBJ2-2
ASSFTLRDSRSGANVLT	TRBV4-1	TRBJ2-6
ASSLMDSVEQF	TRBV7-7	TRBJ2-1
AISELATNTGELF	TRBV10-3	TRBJ2-2
ASSVRQGPDNEQF	TRBV6-1	TRBJ2-1
AWSVTGYGYT	TRBV30	TRBJ1-2
ASSRQVSGANVLT	TRBV2	TRBJ2-6
ASSRSQGRETQY	TRBV28	TRBJ2-5
ASSRDFTGELF	TRBV2	TRBJ2-2
ASSPTTGGTNYGYT	TRBV18	TRBJ1-2
ASSPRAERPQH	TRBV6-1	TRBJ1-5
ASSRASAYEQY	TRBV19	-
ASSVTSLTDTQY	TRBV10-2	TRBJ2-3